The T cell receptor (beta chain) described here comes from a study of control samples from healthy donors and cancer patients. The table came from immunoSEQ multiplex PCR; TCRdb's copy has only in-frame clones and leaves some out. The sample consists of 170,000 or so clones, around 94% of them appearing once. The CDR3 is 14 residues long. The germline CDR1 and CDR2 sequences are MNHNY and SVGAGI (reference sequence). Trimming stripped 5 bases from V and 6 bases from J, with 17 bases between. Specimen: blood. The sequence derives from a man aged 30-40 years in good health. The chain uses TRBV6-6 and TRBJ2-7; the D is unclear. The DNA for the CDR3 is TGTGCCAGCAGTATGGATCTACCTTTGGGCGAGCAGTACTTC. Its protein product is CASSMDLPLGEQYF.